This T cell receptor beta chain was found in a study of T-cell memory formation after mild COVID-19. Study-wide context: The study found TCR clusters largely donor specific.

Germline lookup yields CDR1 SGHRS and CDR2 YFSETQ. CDR3 size: 17 residues. After removal of 3 bases from V and 4 bases from J, the junction contained 14 bases not matched to a gene. One entry per CDR3 protein, called by TCRdb with MiXCR from the 5' RACE reads. The sample includes under 400,000 distinct CDR3 sequences, 25% to 30% of them seen just once. As regards this clonotype: Its antigen is currently unknown.

General study points: Confirmation of SARS-CoV-2 specificity was lacking for second-wave clones peaking day 37.

The origin of this receptor is an adult woman who had mild COVID-19 (a few samples of this study predate the infection). Cell type and time point are not known. What was sequenced was PBMCs or a T cell subset sorted from them (not recorded which). V and J are TRBV5-1 and TRBJ2-7; TRBD1 agrees at 9 bases. DNA of the CDR3: TGCGCCAGCAGCTGGGGACAGGGAGCTACAGGTGGATACGAGCAGTACTTC. Translation: CASSWGQGATGGYEQYF.